The T cell receptor beta chain described here comes from a study of T cells in tuberculosis. Latent tuberculosis screening used tuberculin skin test and IGRA at entry. On average approximately 100,000 T cells per donor were immunosequenced. TCRdb's table, derived via immunoSEQ multiplex PCR, lists solely in-frame clones and lacks some. The sample has under 40,000 clones; approximately 93% are singletons. The length of the CDR3 is 13 residues. With 5 bases removed from V and 3 bases from J, the gap between germline ends came to 11 bases. Looked up from germline, CDR1 is MRHNA and CDR2 is SNTAGT. V usage is TRBV6-4 and J usage is TRBJ2-7; perhaps TRBD1 as D (6 bases). The sample taken for sequencing was PBMCs. This TCR derives from a donor aged 5-35 years with latent tuberculosis or without tuberculosis infection. CDR3: CASSYRVNYEQYF. The CDR3 coding sequence is TGTGCCAGCAGTTACAGGGTAAACTACGAGCAGTACTTC.